These T cell receptor beta chains were read from a single sample in a study of beta chain features in type 1 diabetes. Profiled with immunoSEQ multiplex PCR; TCRdb holds only in-frame clones, not every one. The data hold 860,000 or so clones, with 15% to 20% observed a single time. Specimen: naive CD4+ T cells from blood. All receptors derive from a woman aged 18-30 years in good health. CDR3s include the opening cysteine and the closing phenylalanine or tryptophan. D genes are given only for firm matches. Clone size is stated in some rows and not others, as once, few, many or a class when expanded.

D gene | J gene | V gene | clone size | CDR3 length | CDR3 protein | CDR3 DNA
TRBD2 | TRBJ2-3 | TRBV7-6 | few | 14 | CASSLVAGDGEQYF | TGTGCCAGCAGCTTGGTAGCGGGAGATGGCGAGCAGTATTTT
TRBD2 | TRBJ2-7 | TRBV5-1 | few | 18 | CASSLPTIAGVFVYEQYF | TGCGCCAGCAGCCTACCTACGATAGCGGGAGTCTTTGTCTACGAGCAGTACTTC
TRBD1 | TRBJ1-1 | TRBV19 | few | 12 | CASIPSGGTAFF | TGTGCCAGTATCCCGTCAGGGGGCACGGCTTTCTTT
. | TRBJ2-4 | TRBV19 | few | 13 | CASRGNLKNIQYF | TGTGCCAGTAGGGGAAACTTAAAAAACATTCAGTACTTC
. | TRBJ2-6 | TRBV5-1 | few | 16 | CASSLAAGPGANVLTF | TGCGCCAGCAGCTTGGCGGCAGGGCCTGGGGCCAACGTCCTGACTTTC
. | TRBJ1-2 | TRBV4-2 | few | 13 | CASSQVGLRGYTF | TGTGCCAGCAGCCAAGTAGGCTTGAGAGGCTACACCTTC
. | TRBJ2-3 | TRBV7-2 | few | 16 | CASSLAGSRGTDTQYF | TGTGCCAGCAGCTTAGCTGGCTCGCGGGGCACAGATACGCAGTATTTT
TRBD1 | TRBJ2-7 | TRBV28 | . | 14 | CASSFSDRAGEQYF | TGTGCCAGCAGTTTTTCCGACAGGGCGGGCGAGCAGTACTTC
. | TRBJ1-4 | TRBV19 | . | 14 | CASSMQRTNEKLFF | TGTGCCAGTAGTATGCAGAGAACTAATGAAAAACTGTTTTTT
. | TRBJ2-7 | TRBV19 | . | 16 | CASSIGWQGTSYEQYF | TGTGCCAGTAGTATAGGTTGGCAGGGGACCTCCTACGAGCAGTACTTC
. | TRBJ1-2 | TRBV6-5 | . | 14 | CASSYSVGNYGYTF | TGTGCCAGCAGTTACTCTGTCGGCAACTATGGCTACACCTTC
TRBD2 | TRBJ2-5 | TRBV11-2 | . | 14 | CASSFAGARETQYF | TGTGCCAGCAGCTTTGCGGGAGCAAGAGAGACCCAGTACTTC
TRBD1 | TRBJ2-2 | TRBV7-6 | few | 17 | CASSLEGAGLNTGELFF | TGTGCCAGCAGCTTAGAGGGGGCAGGGCTGAACACCGGGGAGCTGTTTTTT
. | TRBJ2-3 | TRBV7-9 | few | 17 | CASSPGHLHWNTDTQYF | TGTGCCAGCAGCCCGGGACATCTCCACTGGAACACAGATACGCAGTATTTT
. | TRBJ2-1 | TRBV7-3 | . | 14 | CASSFPPTSNEQFF | TGTGCCAGCAGCTTCCCCCCAACCTCGAATGAGCAGTTCTTC
. | TRBJ2-5 | TRBV7-2 | few | 14 | CASSFQAGQETQYF | TGTGCCAGCAGCTTCCAGGCGGGACAAGAGACCCAGTACTTC
. | TRBJ2-1 | TRBV5-4 | . | 15 | CASSSGGRTFNEQFF | TGTGCCAGCAGCTCCGGGGGCCGGACGTTTAATGAGCAGTTCTTC
. | TRBJ2-1 | TRBV6-1 | . | 13 | CASSGSRVAEQFF | TGTGCCAGCAGTGGGTCCAGGGTGGCCGAGCAGTTCTTC
. | TRBJ1-2 | TRBV9 | once | 13 | CASTQGVSGGYTF | TGTGCCAGCACCCAAGGGGTCAGTGGTGGCTACACCTTC
. | TRBJ2-7 | TRBV7-2 | . | 14 | CASSLASGAYEQYF | TGTGCCAGCAGCTTAGCCTCAGGGGCTTACGAGCAGTACTTC
. | TRBJ2-1 | TRBV6-6 | . | 11 | CAIGQGFEQFF | TGTGCCATCGGGCAGGGGTTCGAGCAGTTCTTC
TRBD2 | TRBJ2-5 | TRBV7-2 | few | 16 | CASSQGLAGGLETQYF | TGTGCCAGCAGCCAGGGACTAGCGGGAGGCCTGGAGACCCAGTACTTC
. | TRBJ2-5 | TRBV5-1 | few | 15 | CASSLAPGAQETQYF | TGCGCCAGCAGCTTGGCCCCGGGGGCCCAAGAGACCCAGTACTTC
TRBD2 | TRBJ2-3 | TRBV7-2 | . | 15 | CASSFQTSGADTQYF | TGTGCCAGCAGCTTTCAGACTAGCGGGGCAGATACGCAGTATTTT
. | TRBJ2-7 | TRBV7-2 | . | 14 | CASSLRGKLNEQYF | TGTGCCAGCAGCTTACGGGGAAAGCTGAACGAGCAGTACTTC
TRBD1 | TRBJ1-1 | TRBV27 | . | 15 | CASSPRAGGNTEAFF | TGTGCCAGCAGTCCAAGAGCAGGGGGTAACACTGAAGCTTTCTTT
. | TRBJ2-2 | TRBV5-1 | . | 14 | CASSPDTNTGELFF | TGCGCCAGCAGTCCTGATACGAACACCGGGGAGCTGTTTTTT